The present T cell receptor (beta chain) was sequenced within a study of shared clonotypes between healthy human individuals (dated by TCRdb to 2018 to 2021). Study-wide context: The cohort included a few men and a couple of women between 18 and 49 years of age. To increase sequencing depth and limit assay-specific biases, TCR repertoire library preparation and sequencing were carried out by different laboratories using diverse techniques. Per donor, three plates each were used for CD4 naive and CD4 memory, two for CD8 naive, and one for CD8 memory. The study deeply sequenced blood TCR repertoires of five healthy adults to estimate repertoire size and the extent of clonotype sharing between individuals. Leukapheresis yielded between about 0.8 and 8.9 billion PBMCs per donor.

What the authors observed across the whole study: Naive subsets generally had larger estimated clonotype richness than memory subsets. Sampling was restricted to blood, and TCR repertoires in tissues likely differ from the TCR repertoires found in blood. Pairwise subsampling led to the expectation that sequencing depth would affect the degree of clonotype sharing among donors. Sharing across several donors was observed for roughly 5.4% of naive CD4, 3% to 3.5% of naive CD8, about 2.3% of memory CD4, and about 0.39% of memory CD8 clonotypes. Because the study included only a small number of donors, the genetic and exposure-history diversity represented was limited. Clonotypes shared by all four sorted-subset donors showed higher generation probabilities than non-shared clonotypes. Even with the large sequencing depth, rarefaction of the sorted-subset datasets indicated that sequencing was incomplete.

A word on this clone: Its recognized antigen is unknown. No quality values exist for individual bases; no much larger clone is one base distant.

Healthy HIV-negative adults with no recently reported acute infections or vaccinations were included as donors. Only Caucasian adults living in Nashville, Tennessee, USA were represented among the donors. CD4+ T cells were enriched through magnetic negative selection, after which naive cells were positively selected on CD45RA and the remaining negative fraction served as the memory subset. Blood was collected by leukapheresis, and PBMCs were isolated by Ficoll-Histopaque density gradient centrifugation and then cryopreserved in liquid nitrogen vapor phase. Purity and quantity of every magnetically sorted T cell population were checked by analytical flow cytometry. From each sorted fraction, genomic DNA was isolated and quantified by UV absorbance on a Nanodrop 2000c. Using the deep immunoSEQ assay, multiplex PCR amplified TCR CDR3 regions from genomic DNA. For each cell subset, the extracted genomic DNA was distributed evenly across all wells of several immunoSEQ 96-well plates, and each plate served as one replicate. For sorted subsets, around 200 ng genomic DNA, equal to 30,000 to 35,000 T cell genomes, was loaded into each replicate PCR. Purified libraries were measured with a Qubit 3.0 fluorometer, size-checked on a Bioanalyzer 2100, and measured again with the KAPA Library Quantification kit. Each immunoSEQ 96-well plate was sequenced on its own single-read 150-cycle Illumina NextSeq 550 flow cell. In the paper's pipeline: Because only junctional sequences without quality scores were contained in the immunoSEQ output, filtering matching that applied to full-length reads could not be performed. Sequences were annotated with PyIR, a Python wrapper for IgBLAST v1.9, using IMGT germline references to assign V/J genes and CDR3. Reads were filtered out if the reads had weak V/J assignments (E-value above 1e-6), no CDR3, stop codons, out-of-frame junctions, or ambiguous translated residues. V3J clonotypes were defined by identical inferred V gene, J gene, and CDR3 amino acid sequence. Percentage overlap between repertoires was calculated by dividing the number of shared unique clonotypes by the size of the smaller repertoire. Richness of each repertoire was evaluated using RTK rarefaction, the Chao1 estimator, and Recon v2.1 estimates of unobserved clonotypes. For all TCRbeta clonotypes obtained by the gDNA method from a handful of donors, generation probabilities were computed with OLGA. The clones in this table, taken by TCRdb from immuneACCESS, are in-frame only. Not every clone is retained; where verified, under half of the shortfall comes from an unresolved V gene, and the cause of the rest is unknown. V and J calls and clone size are given by that table; D and trimming were obtained from the DNA. The sample table contains roughly 2.2 million clones; only one count was recorded for 85% to 95% of them. The ten largest clones take up about 0.39% of the sample.

Trimming at the junction amounts to 3 bases on V and 6 bases on J, and the germline ends lie 12 bases apart. The CDR3 spans 13 residues, from the cysteine through the phenylalanine. Only the CDR3 part of the read is kept: 39 bases, read in frame from the first base. The source is a man between 18 and 29 years old in good health. Some clones in this sample may be carry-over from other donors' samples. The sample taken for sequencing was naive CD4+ T cells from PBMCs. In light of the paper, this sample's cell subset or site label describes: CD45RA+ positively selected. This chain is built from TRBV5-3 and TRBJ1-1; the D gene identity is not certain. TRBV5-3 is identified as an open reading frame with a role that is uncertain. The CDR3 amino acid sequence is: CARSYVAGAEAFF. The DNA reads TGTGCCAGAAGCTATGTAGCGGGTGCTGAAGCTTTCTTT.